Listed here are 24 T cell receptor beta chains from one sample, sequenced in a study of blood T cells in healthy people across ages. The authors ran a second PCR of about 7 to 11 cycles using a sample-barcoded 5' primer and a J-beta primer mix. TCRdb re-called the 5' RACE reads through MiXCR, storing one row per CDR3 protein. Of some 750,000 distinct CDR3 sequences listed, about 20% are singletons. Material: blood. These receptors came from a man aged 70 or older in good health.

A few counts support this clonotype. V is TRBV5-1 and J is TRBJ2-5; 8 bases map to TRBD2. Germline CDR1 is SGHRS and CDR2 is YFSETQ. V was pared by 2 bases and J by 7 bases, with 10 bases of the junction left unmatched. The CDR3 contains 15 residues. CDR3 sequence: CASSFLAGPGRTQYF. CDR3 nucleotide sequence: TGCGCCAGCAGCTTCTTAGCGGGGCCCGGGAGGACCCAGTACTTC.

This clonotype occurred a few times. The rearrangement uses TRBV7-9 and TRBJ2-7; TRBD1 agrees at 7 bases. The J call may be in error: the DNA end matches TRBJ2-5 better. The CDR3 contains 14 residues. CDR1 is SEHNR and CDR2 is FQNEAQ in the germline V gene (reference sequence). CDR3 protein: CASSFSTGAETQYF. For the CDR3, the DNA is TGTGCCAGCAGCTTCAGTACAGGGGCCGAGACCCAGTACTTC.

The chain couples TRBV2 to TRBJ1-6; D unresolved. Germline CDR1 reads SNHLY; CDR2 reads FYNNEI. V lost 8 bases to trimming and J lost 7 bases, with 9 bases between them. The CDR3 length is 12 residues. CDR3 coding DNA: TGTGCCAGCGAGCCAGGAAATTCACCCCTCCACTTT. Its translation: CASEPGNSPLHF.

The rearrangement joins TRBV6-6 to TRBJ2-5; D unclear. The closer fit of TRBJ2-1 to the DNA end suggests the J call may be wrong. This CDR3 is 11 amino acids long. Germline values: CDR1 MNHNY, CDR2 SVGAGI (reference sequence). CDR3 DNA sequence: TGTGCCAGCACCGTATATCGGGAGCAGTTCTTC. Residues: CASTVYREQFF.

The CDR3: CSVEDRTFSTDTQYF. CDR3 bases: TGCAGCGTTGAAGATCGTACATTTAGCACAGATACGCAGTATTTT. V usage is TRBV29-1 and J usage is TRBJ2-3; D remains ambiguous. The CDR3 contains 15 residues. CDR1 and CDR2 from the germline V gene are SQVTM and ANQGSEA. Trimming pared 0 bases from V and 0 bases from J, leaving 10 bases between.

A remark on this clonotype: At one end the junction does not follow the germline gene, possibly because of a read error. The chain joins TRBV3-1 to TRBJ2-5; 9 bases are a match to TRBD1. The CDR3 sequence is 16 residues long. Germline CDR1 LGHDT, CDR2 YNNKEL (reference sequence). In nucleotides, the CDR3 is TGTGCCAGCAGACAAGGACAGGGGCTCGCGGAAGAGACCCAGTACTTC. This encodes CASRQGQGLAEETQYF.

The chain has TRBV7-6 and TRBJ1-3; D unclear. The CDR3 runs 16 residues. The ends were cut back, 5 bases at V and 4 bases at J, with 18 bases in the middle. The germline gives CDR1 SGHVS, CDR2 FNYEAQ. CDR3 loop: CASSPGRSPRGNTIYF. CDR3 nucleotides: TGTGCCAGCAGCCCAGGCCGGAGTCCAAGGGGAAACACCATATATTTT.

This clonotype was seen a few times. The chain recombines TRBV2 with TRBJ2-1, with TRBD2 matching over 12 bases. V lost 4 bases to trimming and J lost 3 bases; unmatched junction nucleotides: 4. CDR1 SNHLY and CDR2 FYNNEI come from the germline V gene. The CDR3 runs to 16 residues. As DNA, the CDR3 is TGTGCCAGCAGTGGAGGACTAGCGGGGATCTACAATGAGCAGTTCTTC. It encodes CASSGGLAGIYNEQFF. The full variable domain, rest sourced from reference TRBV2 and TRBJ2-1, is EPEVTQTPSHQVTQMGQEVILRCVPISNHLYFYWYRQILGQKVEFLVSFYNNEISEKSEIFDDQFSVERPDGSNFTLKIRSTKLEDSAMYFCASSGGLAGIYNEQFFGPGTRLTVL.

This clonotype occurred a few times. V usage is TRBV5-1 and J usage is TRBJ2-3; 7 nucleotides align to TRBD1. V dropped 4 bases and J dropped 5; count of bases not matched to a gene: 7. The germline V gene encodes CDR1 SGHRS and CDR2 YFSETQ. The CDR3 sequence is 14 residues long. The CDR3 is CASSPDRAGDTQYF. CDR3 nucleotides: TGCGCCAGCAGCCCAGACAGGGCCGGAGATACGCAGTATTTT. The whole variable domain, filled in from reference TRBV5-1 and TRBJ2-3, reads KAGVTQTPRYLIKTRGQQVTLSCSPISGHRSVSWYQQTPGQGLQFLFEYFSETQRNKGNFPGRFSGRQFSNSRSEMNVSTLELGDSALYLCASSPDRAGDTQYFGPGTRLTVL.

This chain connects TRBV5-1 to TRBJ2-2; D is tentatively TRBD1 or TRBD2 (6 bases each). Germline assignment: CDR1 SGHRS and CDR2 YFSETQ. V was pared by 4 bases and J by 5 bases, with 12 bases between. The CDR3 is 14 residues long. CDR3 amino acids: CASSDRGRTGELFF. CDR3 DNA: TGCGCCAGCAGCGATAGGGGGAGGACCGGGGAGCTGTTTTTT.

The chain is built from TRBV19 and TRBJ1-1, with 9 bases lining up with TRBD1. Germline loops: CDR1 LNHDA, CDR2 SQIVND (reference sequence). The CDR3 is 13 residues long. The ends lost 5 bases at V and 10 bases at J; junction bases unmatched: 8. The CDR3 sequence: CASSSRTGALAFF. The DNA for the CDR3 is TGTGCCAGTAGTTCTAGGACAGGGGCTTTAGCTTTCTTT.

The CDR3 DNA sequence: TGCAGCGTTGAATTAGCGGGGAACAATGAGCAGTTCTTC. Translated: CSVELAGNNEQFF. The chain couples TRBV29-1 to TRBJ2-1, with 8 bases identical to TRBD2. In germline, CDR1 is SQVTM, CDR2 ANQGSEA. Trimming cost V 2 bases and J 5 bases; bases outside gene matches: 2. The length of the CDR3 is 13 residues.

As regards this clonotype: One end of the junction is discordant with germline, which a read error may explain. The rearrangement joins TRBV24-1 to TRBJ2-3; D is possibly TRBD2 (6 bases). CDR3 length: 15 residues. Germline V lookup: CDR1 KGHDR, CDR2 SFDVKD. The CDR3 DNA follows: TGTGCCACCAGTGACGTCGCGGGATACACAGATGCGCAGTATTTT. Protein: CATSDVAGYTDAQYF.

J is TRBJ2-1 and V is TRBV3-1; unclear D gene. The germline V and J ends were trimmed by 1 base and 4 bases, with 11 bases remaining between them. The CDR3 is 15 amino acids. The germline V gene has CDR1 LGHDT and CDR2 YNNKEL (reference sequence). The CDR3 DNA follows: TGTGCCAGCAGCCAAGTCGAACTGAAATACAATGAGCAGTTCTTC. Its protein is CASSQVELKYNEQFF.

The CDR3 sequence: CASSQAAGPGYTF. For the CDR3, the DNA is TGTGCCAGCAGCCAAGCGGCAGGGCCTGGCTACACCTTC. This chain connects TRBV3-1 to TRBJ1-2, with D maybe TRBD1 (5 bases). The CDR3 extends over 13 amino acids. V gave up 1 base and J gave up 7 bases, with 10 bases separating them. CDR1 is LGHDT and CDR2 is YNNKEL in the germline V gene (reference sequence).

V is TRBV5-6 and J is TRBJ2-5, with D perhaps TRBD1 or TRBD2 (6 bases each). CDR1 and CDR2 (germline): SGHDT, YYEEEE. The CDR3 contains 14 residues. Trimming stripped 0 bases from V and 3 bases from J, with 9 bases between. The CDR3 bases are TGTGCCAGCAGCTTGGCGGGGGCGAAAGAGACCCAGTACTTC. This codes for CASSLAGAKETQYF.

The chain is built from TRBV24-1 and TRBJ2-5; 8 bases agree with TRBD1. Looked up from germline, CDR1 is KGHDR and CDR2 is SFDVKD. This CDR3 region has 16 residues. The V gene end was trimmed by 2 bases and the J gene end by 4 bases; junction bases not matched to a gene: 8. The CDR3 DNA sequence: TGTGCCACCAGTGATTACGGACAGGGAGTGGGAGAGACCCAGTACTTC. Translated, it gives CATSDYGQGVGETQYF.

This clonotype was seen a handful of times. The V gene is TRBV6-2 or TRBV6-3, the J gene TRBJ2-1; TRBD1 matches 7 bases. CDR1 and CDR2 from the germline V gene are MNHEY and SVGEGT. This CDR3 contains 13 residues. V gave up 7 bases and J gave up 6 bases; unmatched junction bases: 6. The CDR3 DNA is TGTGCCAGCACCGACCGACAGGGCAATGAGCAGTTCTTC. Its translation: CASTDRQGNEQFF.

The genes are TRBV25-1 and TRBJ2-3, with a weak D call TRBD2 (6 bases). CDR3 length: 15 amino acids. The V and J ends lost 1 base and 2 bases respectively, with 10 bases between them. The germline V gene encodes CDR1 MGHDK and CDR2 SYGVNS. CDR3 sequence reads: CASSELWGVTDTQYF. Written as DNA, the CDR3 is TGTGCCAGCAGTGAATTGTGGGGGGTCACAGATACGCAGTATTTT.

The chain couples TRBV10-3 to TRBJ2-2; D may be TRBD1 (5 bases). The CDR3 runs to 11 residues. The V and J ends lost 10 bases and 6 bases respectively, with 9 bases between them. Germline loops: CDR1 ENHRY, CDR2 SYGVKD. The CDR3 nucleotides read TGTGCCAGGCCAGGGTCCGGGGAGCTGTTTTTT. Its translation is CARPGSGELFF.

V and J are TRBV3-1 and TRBJ2-5; tentatively, D is TRBD1 or TRBD2 (5 bases each). The CDR3 totals 15 residues. The germline CDR1 and CDR2 sequences are LGHDT and YNNKEL (reference sequence). Between the trimmed V and J ends, which lost 4 bases and 5 bases, there was a span of 17 bases. The CDR3 reads CASSPGTPRSETQYF. The DNA of the CDR3 is TGTGCCAGCAGCCCCGGGACGCCAAGGTCGGAGACCCAGTACTTC.

This clonotype was recorded once. The rearrangement uses TRBV3-1 and TRBJ1-2; D call uncertain. V was clipped by 5 bases and J by 0 bases, with 16 bases between them. CDR3 length: 16 amino acids. Germline V gives CDR1 LGHDT, CDR2 YNNKEL (reference sequence). CDR3 sequence (DNA): TGTGCCAGCAGCTTAGGGCCCGACCGGACTAACTATGGCTACACCTTC. Its protein product is CASSLGPDRTNYGYTF.

The rearrangement joins TRBV6-7 to TRBJ1-1, with 7 nucleotides matching TRBD1. TRBV6-7 is placed among ORFs of uncertain function. J lost 0 bases, V lost 6 bases, and 10 bases had no gene match. The CDR3 is 16 amino acids. The CDR3 sequence: CASSTETGSMNTEAFF. The DNA of the CDR3 is TGTGCCAGCAGCACCGAGACAGGGTCTATGAACACTGAAGCTTTCTTT.

This clonotype was detected a few times. The chain employs TRBV6-1 and TRBJ1-1; D is perhaps TRBD1 (5 bases). CDR1 is MNHNS, CDR2 SASEGT, per germline. V shed 6 bases and J shed 0 bases, with 17 bases lying between them. The CDR3 loop spans 16 amino acids. The CDR3 spells CASSPGEGRMNTEAFF. CDR3 nucleotides: TGTGCCAGCAGCCCCGGGGAGGGACGCATGAACACTGAAGCTTTCTTT.